The T cell receptor beta chain described here comes from a study of follicular helper T cells after annual influenza vaccination. This clone was counted only a few times. The CDR3 consists of 15 residues. The germline V and J ends were trimmed by 4 bases and 5 bases, with 18 bases remaining between them. CDR1 is SGHVS and CDR2 is FNYEAQ in the germline V gene. Method: immunoSEQ multiplex PCR; TCRdb's copy keeps in-frame clones and lacks some. The data hold 13,000 to 15,000 clones, with approximately 85% observed a single time. Specified time point: 2014-2015 season, pre-vaccination. Each time point used about 35 to 110 mL of blood.

The sequence came from an adult who received the influenza vaccine. The material was CXCR5- memory CD4+ T cells sorted from blood, obtained on the day of influenza vaccination. V and J are TRBV7-6 and TRBJ2-7; D is tentatively TRBD1 or TRBD2 (5 bases each). The CDR3 DNA reads TGTGCCAGCAGCTCCCCAGAGGGGATGGTGGACGAGCAGTACTTC. This encodes CASSSPEGMVDEQYF.